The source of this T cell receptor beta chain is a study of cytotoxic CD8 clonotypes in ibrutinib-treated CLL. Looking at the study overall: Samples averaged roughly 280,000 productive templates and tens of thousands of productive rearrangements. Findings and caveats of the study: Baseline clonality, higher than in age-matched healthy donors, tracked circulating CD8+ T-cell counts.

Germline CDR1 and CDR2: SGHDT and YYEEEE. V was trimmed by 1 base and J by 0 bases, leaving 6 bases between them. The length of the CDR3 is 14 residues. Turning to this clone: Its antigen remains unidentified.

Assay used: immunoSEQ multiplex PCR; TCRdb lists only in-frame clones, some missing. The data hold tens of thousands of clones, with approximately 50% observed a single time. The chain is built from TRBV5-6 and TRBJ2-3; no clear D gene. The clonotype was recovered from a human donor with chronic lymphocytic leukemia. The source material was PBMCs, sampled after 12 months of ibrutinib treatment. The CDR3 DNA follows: TGTGCCAGCAGCTTGTGGGGAAGCACAGATACGCAGTATTTT. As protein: CASSLWGSTDTQYF.